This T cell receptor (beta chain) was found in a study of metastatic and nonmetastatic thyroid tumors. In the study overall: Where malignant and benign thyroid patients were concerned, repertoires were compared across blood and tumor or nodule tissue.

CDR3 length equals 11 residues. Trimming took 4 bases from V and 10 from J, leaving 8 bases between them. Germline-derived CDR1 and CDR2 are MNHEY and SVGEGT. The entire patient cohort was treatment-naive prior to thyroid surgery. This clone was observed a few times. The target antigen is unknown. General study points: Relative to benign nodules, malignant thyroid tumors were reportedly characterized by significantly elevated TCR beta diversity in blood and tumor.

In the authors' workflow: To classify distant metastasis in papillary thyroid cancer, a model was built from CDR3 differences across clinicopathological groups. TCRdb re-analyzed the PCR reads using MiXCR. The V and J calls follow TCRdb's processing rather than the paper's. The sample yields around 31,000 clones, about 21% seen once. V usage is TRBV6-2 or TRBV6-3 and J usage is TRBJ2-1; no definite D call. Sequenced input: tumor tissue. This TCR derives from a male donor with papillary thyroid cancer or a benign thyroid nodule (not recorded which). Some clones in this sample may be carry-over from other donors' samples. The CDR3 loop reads CASSSMGEQFF. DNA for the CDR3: TGTGCCAGCAGTTCCATGGGCGAGCAGTTCTTC.